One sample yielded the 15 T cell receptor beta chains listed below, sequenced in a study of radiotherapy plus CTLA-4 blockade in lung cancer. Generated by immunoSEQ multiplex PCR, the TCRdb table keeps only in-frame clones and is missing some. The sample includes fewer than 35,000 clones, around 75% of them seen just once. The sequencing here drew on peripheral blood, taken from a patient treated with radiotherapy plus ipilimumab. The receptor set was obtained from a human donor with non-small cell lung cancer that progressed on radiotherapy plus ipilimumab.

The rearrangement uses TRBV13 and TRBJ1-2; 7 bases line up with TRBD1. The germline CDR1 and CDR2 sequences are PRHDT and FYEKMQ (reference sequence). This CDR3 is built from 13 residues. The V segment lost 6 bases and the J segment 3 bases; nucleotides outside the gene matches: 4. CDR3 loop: CASRFRGDYGYTF. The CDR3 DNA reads TGTGCCAGCAGGTTCAGGGGGGACTATGGCTACACCTTC.

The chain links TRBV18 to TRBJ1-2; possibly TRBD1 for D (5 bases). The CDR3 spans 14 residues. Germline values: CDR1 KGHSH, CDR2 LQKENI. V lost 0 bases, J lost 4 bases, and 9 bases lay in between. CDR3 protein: CASSPPTGGYGYTF. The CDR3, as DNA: TGTGCCAGCTCACCACCGACGGGGGGCTATGGCTACACCTTC.

The CDR3 DNA follows: TGTGCCAGCAGCTTTAGTCCGTCGAGGGGATACTATGGCTACACCTTC. This encodes CASSFSPSRGYYGYTF. The chain joins TRBV7-2 to TRBJ1-2, with D possibly TRBD1 on 5 matching bases. This CDR3 spans 16 amino acids. V lost 3 bases, J lost 3 bases, and 17 bases lay in between. The V gene's germline CDR1 is SGHTA and CDR2 FQGNSA.

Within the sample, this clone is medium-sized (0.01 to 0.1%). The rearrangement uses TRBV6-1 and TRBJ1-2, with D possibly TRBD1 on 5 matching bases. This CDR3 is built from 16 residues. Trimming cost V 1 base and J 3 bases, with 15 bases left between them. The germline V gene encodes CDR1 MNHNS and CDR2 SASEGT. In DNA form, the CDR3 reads TGTGCCAGCAGTGAAGATGGGTACCCGACAGACTATGGCTACACCTTC. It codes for CASSEDGYPTDYGYTF.

The CDR3 nucleotides read TGCGCCAGCAGCTCACGGACAGGGGACTACGAGCAGTACTTC. It encodes CASSSRTGDYEQYF. The chain joins TRBV5-1 to TRBJ2-7; 9 bases align to TRBD1. The CDR3 runs to 14 residues. V trimming: 3 bases; J trimming: 3 bases; junction bases outside the gene matches: 4. The germline V gene has CDR1 SGHRS and CDR2 YFSETQ.

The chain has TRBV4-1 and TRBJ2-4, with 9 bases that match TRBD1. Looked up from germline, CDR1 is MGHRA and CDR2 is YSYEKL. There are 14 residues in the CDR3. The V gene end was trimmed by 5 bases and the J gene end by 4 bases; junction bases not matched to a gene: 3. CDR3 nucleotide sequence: TGCGCCAGCAGCTTTGGACAGGGGAAAAACATTCAGTACTTC. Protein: CASSFGQGKNIQYF.

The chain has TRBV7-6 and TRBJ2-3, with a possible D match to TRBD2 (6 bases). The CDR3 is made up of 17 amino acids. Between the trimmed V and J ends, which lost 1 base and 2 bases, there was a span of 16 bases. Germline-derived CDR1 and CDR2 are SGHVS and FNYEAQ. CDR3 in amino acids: CASSLGTLGGFTDTQYF. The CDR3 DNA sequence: TGTGCCAGCAGCTTAGGGACCCTTGGAGGGTTCACAGATACGCAGTATTTT.

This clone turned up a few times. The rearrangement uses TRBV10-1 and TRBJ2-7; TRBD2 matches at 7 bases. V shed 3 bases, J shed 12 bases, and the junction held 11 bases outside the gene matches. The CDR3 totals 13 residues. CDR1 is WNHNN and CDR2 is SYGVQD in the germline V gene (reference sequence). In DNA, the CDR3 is TGCGCCAGCAGTGATGTGGCGGGAGCTTCGCGGTACTTC. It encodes CASSDVAGASRYF.

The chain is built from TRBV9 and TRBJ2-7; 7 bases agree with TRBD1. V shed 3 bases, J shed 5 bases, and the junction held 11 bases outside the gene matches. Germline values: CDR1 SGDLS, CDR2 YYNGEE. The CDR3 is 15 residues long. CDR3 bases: TGTGCCAGCAGCGGATCCCGGGACAGAGGGCACGAGCAGTACTTC. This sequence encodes CASSGSRDRGHEQYF.

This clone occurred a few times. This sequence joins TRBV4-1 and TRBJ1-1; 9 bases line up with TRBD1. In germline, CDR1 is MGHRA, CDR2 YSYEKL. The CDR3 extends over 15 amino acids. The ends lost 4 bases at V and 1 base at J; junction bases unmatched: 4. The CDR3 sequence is CASSLHRGPNTEAFF. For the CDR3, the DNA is TGCGCCAGCAGCCTTCACAGGGGGCCGAACACTGAAGCTTTCTTT.

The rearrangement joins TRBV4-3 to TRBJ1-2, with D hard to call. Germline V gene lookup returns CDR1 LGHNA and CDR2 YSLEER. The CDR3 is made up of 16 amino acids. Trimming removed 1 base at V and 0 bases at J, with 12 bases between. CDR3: CASSQVSSFPNYGYTF. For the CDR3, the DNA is TGCGCCAGCAGCCAAGTGAGCAGCTTCCCTAACTATGGCTACACCTTC.

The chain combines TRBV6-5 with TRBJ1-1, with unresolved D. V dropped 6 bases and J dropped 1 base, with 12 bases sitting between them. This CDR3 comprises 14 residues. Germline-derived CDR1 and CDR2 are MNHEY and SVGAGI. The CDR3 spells CASRPRAENTEAFF. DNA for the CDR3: TGTGCCAGCAGGCCCCGGGCAGAGAACACTGAAGCTTTCTTT.

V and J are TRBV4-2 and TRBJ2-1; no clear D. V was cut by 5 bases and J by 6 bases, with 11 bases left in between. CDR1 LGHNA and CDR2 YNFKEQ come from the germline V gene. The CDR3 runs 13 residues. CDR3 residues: CASSFGGSNEQFF. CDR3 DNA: TGTGCCAGCAGCTTCGGTGGAAGCAATGAGCAGTTCTTC.

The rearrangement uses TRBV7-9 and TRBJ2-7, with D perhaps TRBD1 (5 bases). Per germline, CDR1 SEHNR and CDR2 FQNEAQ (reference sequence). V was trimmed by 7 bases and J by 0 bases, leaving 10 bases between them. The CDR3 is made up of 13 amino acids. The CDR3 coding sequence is TGTGCCAGCACCACAGGATCCTCCTACGAGCAGTACTTC. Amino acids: CASTTGSSYEQYF.

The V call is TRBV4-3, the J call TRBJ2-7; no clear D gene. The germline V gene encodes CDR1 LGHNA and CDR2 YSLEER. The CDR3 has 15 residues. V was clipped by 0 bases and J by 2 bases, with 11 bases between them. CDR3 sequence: CASSQDRWAAYEQYF. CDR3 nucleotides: TGCGCCAGCAGCCAAGATCGGTGGGCAGCCTACGAGCAGTACTTC.